The 3 T cell receptor beta chains reported below all come from one sample, sequenced in a study of naive and memory T cell subsets (TCRdb year 2017). Library construction relied on 5' RACE. Instrument on record: Illumina MiSeq. Four rounds of PCR, run with the SP2 primer together with nested alpha and beta constant region primers, were used to amplify the ligated cDNA. TCRdb itself trimmed the public reads at Q25 with fastp, ran MiXCR and retained productive beta chains. Every distinct CDR3 protein forms one entry, paired with its most common genes and DNA. The sample profile shows more than 55,000 distinct CDR3 sequences; around 8% of them were found once. Of the sample, roughly 8.9% falls within the top ten clones. Using 3' ligation of a UMI-containing oligonucleotide to TCR cDNA, the study laid out a robust and sensitive protocol to amplify, sequence and analyze TCRs. The origin of the receptors is a female donor in good health.

This sequence joins TRBV12-3 or TRBV12-4 and TRBJ1-1; D call uncertain. CDR3 length: 15 residues. Trimming removed 3 bases at V and 5 bases at J, with 16 bases between. DNA of the CDR3: TGTGCCAGCAGTTTCGGAGTTCTCGGGAGAACTGAAGCTTTCTTT. Amino acids: CASSFGVLGRTEAFF.

There are a few counts of this clonotype. The chain has TRBV29-1 and TRBJ2-3, with TRBD2 identical over 12 bases. Germline-derived CDR1 and CDR2 are SQVTM and ANQGSEA. The CDR3 spans 13 residues. J was trimmed by 9 bases and V by 3 bases; bases with no gene match: 4. The DNA for the CDR3 is TGCAGCGTTGAGTCGACTAGCGGGGGCACGCAGTATTTT. Residues: CSVESTSGGTQYF.

The chain uses TRBV3-1 and TRBJ1-3; D is uncertain. Germline V gene sequence: CDR1 LGHDT, CDR2 YNNKEL (reference sequence). Trimming stripped 0 bases from V and 4 bases from J, with 10 bases between. This CDR3 is 15 amino acids long. In DNA, the CDR3 is TGTGCCAGCAGCCAAGACAGCATGGTCGGAAACACCATATATTTT. Translation: CASSQDSMVGNTIYF.